This T cell receptor (beta chain) is from a study of blood T cell repertoires in COVID-19. Study details: COVID-19 samples collected from the United States, Italy and Spain covered acute and convalescent phases. T cells, B-cell-depleted T cells, or PBMCs supplied cDNA or gDNA.

Some clones are missing from TCRdb's copy, which holds only in-frame ones; the method was immunoSEQ multiplex PCR. The sample records about 300,000 clones, roughly 85% being singletons. Participant-given clinical history determined each cohort assignment. CDR1 is GTSNPN, CDR2 SVGIG, per germline (reference sequence). V was shortened by 2 bases and J by 1 base, with 9 bases between the two germline ends. This CDR3 region has 14 residues. V and J are TRBV30 and TRBJ1-5; D is undetermined. The sequencing sample was made of PBMCs or T cells enriched from blood (not recorded which). The receptor was derived from a woman aged 30 to 39 who had been exposed to COVID-19. The CDR3 region is CAWSIGQSNQPQHF. DNA for the CDR3: TGTGCCTGGAGTATTGGGCAGAGCAATCAGCCCCAGCATTTT.